This entry lists 9 T cell receptor beta chains sequenced from one sample in a study of T cell responses to AZD1222 COVID-19 vaccine. Measured with immunoSEQ multiplex PCR; TCRdb has only the in-frame clones, and not every one. The repertoire consists of 150,000 to 200,000 clones, with 70% to 90% occurring once and the leading ten covering around 10%. The sample in question was peripheral blood, obtained 28 days after the second AZD1222 dose. These receptors came from an adult who received the AZD1222 COVID-19 vaccine.

The gene calls are TRBV19 and TRBJ2-3, with no clear D. The germline CDR1 and CDR2 sequences are LNHDA and SQIVND (reference sequence). Trimming removed 7 bases at V and 0 bases at J, with 11 bases between. The CDR3 contains 14 residues. CDR3 in DNA: TGTGCCAGTAAGGTGGCGGCTAGCACAGATACGCAGTATTTT. It encodes CASKVAASTDTQYF.

V is TRBV3-1 (or the pseudogene TRBV3-2) and J is TRBJ2-2; D may be TRBD2 (6 bases). V was clipped by 1 base and J by 4 bases, with 10 bases between them. Per the germline V gene, CDR1 is LGHDT and CDR2 is YNNKEL (reference sequence). The CDR3 spans 15 residues. CDR3 in amino acids: CASSQGRGGTGELFF. The CDR3 bases are TGTGCCAGCAGCCAAGGGCGGGGAGGCACCGGGGAGCTGTTTTTT.

A remark on this clone: One end of the junction is discordant with germline, which a read error may explain. The chain combines TRBV19 with TRBJ1-2, with D possibly TRBD1 on 6 matching bases. Per germline, CDR1 LNHDA and CDR2 SQIVND (reference sequence). The CDR3 is 14 amino acids. The DNA for the CDR3 is TGTGCCAGTAGGATAGACCGGACAGCCTATGGCTACACCTTC. Residues: CASRIDRTAYGYTF.

This chain links TRBV24-1 with TRBJ2-1; D gene ambiguous. Trimming cost V 0 bases and J 6 bases, with 8 bases left between them. The V gene's germline CDR1 is KGHDR and CDR2 SFDVKD. There are 14 residues in the CDR3. Here the CDR3 DNA reads TGTGCCACCAGTGATTTGAGTCAAGGCAATGAGCAGTTCTTC. As protein: CATSDLSQGNEQFF.

V gene TRBV5-1 combines with J gene TRBJ2-3, with 9 bases identical to TRBD2. The J segment lost 5 bases and the V segment lost 3 bases, leaving 7 bases of the junction unmatched. Per the germline V gene, CDR1 is SGHRS and CDR2 is YFSETQ. The CDR3 covers 15 residues. CDR3 loop: CASSSGLALVDTQYF. The CDR3 coding sequence is TGCGCCAGCAGCTCAGGACTAGCGCTTGTAGATACGCAGTATTTT.

This rearrangement joins TRBV19 to TRBJ2-3; tentative D call: TRBD1 (5 bases). The CDR3 has 14 amino acids. The V end lost 1 base, the J end lost 7 bases, and 12 bases lay between the germline ends. Germline loops: CDR1 LNHDA, CDR2 SQIVND (reference sequence). The DNA for the CDR3 is TGTGCCAGTAGTATAGCCCAGGGCATGAATACGCAGTATTTT. Encoded protein: CASSIAQGMNTQYF.

The chain couples TRBV30 to TRBJ2-5; TRBD1 agrees at 7 bases. Germline values: CDR1 GTSNPN, CDR2 SVGIG (reference sequence). The V gene end was trimmed by 0 bases and the J gene end by 4 bases; junction bases not matched to a gene: 2. This CDR3 is 13 amino acids long. The CDR3 here is CAWSVTGAETQYF. DNA of the CDR3: TGTGCCTGGAGTGTTACAGGGGCAGAGACCCAGTACTTC.

The chain has TRBV19 and TRBJ2-3; 7 bases match TRBD2. The CDR3 consists of 15 residues. Germline-derived CDR1 and CDR2 are LNHDA and SQIVND (reference sequence). The ends lost 3 bases at V and 0 bases at J; junction bases unmatched: 3. The CDR3 sequence is CASSIGGWSTDTQYF. CDR3 bases: TGTGCCAGTAGTATCGGGGGGTGGAGCACAGATACGCAGTATTTT.

This clone appeared a single time. CDR3 amino acids: CASSQDFGVAGELFF. CDR3 sequence (DNA): TGTGCCAGCAGCCAAGATTTCGGGGTGGCCGGGGAGCTGTTTTTT. V and J are TRBV14 and TRBJ2-2; D perhaps matches TRBD2 (5 bases). Between the trimmed V and J ends, which lost 0 bases and 6 bases, there was a span of 11 bases. Germline CDR1 reads SGHDN; CDR2 reads FVKESK. This CDR3 region has 15 residues.